The 2 T cell receptor beta chains reported below all come from one sample, sequenced in a study of a mutant IDH1 vaccine in newly diagnosed glioma. This table comes from immunoSEQ multiplex PCR, and its TCRdb copy is limited to in-frame clones, with some not included. There are around 50,000 clones in the sample; around 60% occur only once, and under 5.5% lies in the top ten. Time point described: week 47, end of study. It was 300 ug of mutant IDH1 20-mer peptide that made up each vaccine dose, given with topical imiquimod. Antigen specificity for these receptors is unknown. Sequenced material: peripheral blood mononuclear cells (PBMCs), taken from a glioma patient whose treatment included an IDH1 peptide vaccine. Receptor source: a man aged 40-49 years with glioma. Some clones in this sample may be carry-over from other donors' samples.

V gene TRBV7-9 combines with J gene TRBJ2-3; D not certain. The CDR3 contains 15 residues. V was trimmed by 0 bases and J by 10 bases, leaving 17 bases between them. CDR1 and CDR2 (germline): SEHNR, FQNEAQ (reference sequence). This CDR3 is CASSLASAGLKAQYF. As DNA, the CDR3 is TGTGCCAGCAGCTTAGCATCGGCAGGCCTTAAGGCGCAGTATTTT. The variable domain in full, completed from reference TRBV7-9 and TRBJ2-3, reads DTGVSQNPRHKITKRGQNVTFRCDPISEHNRLYWYRQTLGQGPEFLTYFQNEAQLEKSRLLSDRFSAERPKGSFSTLEIQRTEQGDSAMYLCASSLASAGLKAQYFGPGTRLTVL.

The CDR3 loop is CASSRVPGQKNTEAFF. DNA of the CDR3: TGTGCCAGCTCACGGGTTCCCGGACAAAAGAACACTGAAGCTTTCTTT. This rearrangement joins TRBV18 to TRBJ1-1; the D gene is possibly TRBD1 (5 bases). Trimming took 4 bases from V and 1 from J, leaving 16 bases between them. The CDR3 runs 16 residues. Germline V gives CDR1 KGHSH, CDR2 LQKENI. The full variable domain, its missing parts supplied by reference TRBV18 and TRBJ1-1, is NAGVMQNPRHLVRRRGQEARLRCSPMKGHSHVYWYRQLPEEGLKFMVYLQKENIIDESGMPKERFSAEFPKEGPSILRIQQVVRGDSAAYFCASSRVPGQKNTEAFFGQGTRLTVV.